The clone carrying this T cell receptor (beta chain) turned up a few times. The antigen remains undetermined. This sample was taken from a study of post-analysis software for immune sequencing data. Study details: Disease trajectories encompassed relapsing-remitting, secondary progressive and progressive-relapsing multiple sclerosis. General study findings and limits: TRBV5-6, TRBV5-1 and TRBV20-1 were among several TRBV segments more frequent in patients than controls. Significantly decreased normalized Chao1 diversity was recorded for multiple sclerosis patients relative to controls. Samples made in the same batch grouped tightly together by F measure.

Unique molecular identifiers were present in the TCR beta cDNA libraries. The yield from approximately 1 to 10 million T cells was roughly 500,000 cDNA molecules in total. TCRdb reanalysed the PCR reads using MiXCR and keeps one entry per CDR3 protein. The sample has roughly 600,000 distinct CDR3 sequences; 44% are singletons. The CDR3 extends over 12 amino acids. Source material: blood. J is TRBJ2-5 and V is TRBV12-3 or TRBV12-4; TRBD2 agrees at 7 bases. The assigned J gene may be wrong: the sequence end matches TRBJ2-7 better. This receptor was taken from a girl aged 5 to 17 with multiple sclerosis. The CDR3 spells CASSLWGGEQYF. For the CDR3, the DNA is TGTGCCAGCAGTTTGTGGGGGGGCGAGCAGTACTTC.